This T cell receptor (beta chain) was recovered during a study of Ad26.COV2.S vaccination and SARS-CoV-2 variants. Study summary: Intramuscular Ad26.COV2.S doses were given once or twice, 56 days apart.

CDR1 and CDR2 (germline): ENHRY, SYGVKD. The V and J ends lost 8 bases and 5 bases respectively, with 10 bases between them. The CDR3 runs to 11 residues. Treatment of the sample: 15 to 20 received Ad26.COV2.S at low or high dose, single or two shots; roughly five received placebo; per-sample allocation not given. Sampling took place 63 days after the first vaccine or placebo injection. TCRdb's table, derived via immunoSEQ multiplex PCR, lists solely in-frame clones and lacks some. Here the sample spans about 420,000 clones, roughly 88% being singletons. The rearrangement links TRBV10-3 to TRBJ2-7; TRBD2 might be the D (6 bases). The clonotype comes from a person between 18 and 60 years old who received the Ad26.COV2.S COVID-19 vaccine or a placebo. Sequencing used peripheral blood, obtained in a trial of Ad26.COV2.S vaccine versus placebo. The CDR3, as DNA: TGTGCCATCTCCGGGAGCGACGAGCAGTACTTC. Translation gives CAISGSDEQYF.